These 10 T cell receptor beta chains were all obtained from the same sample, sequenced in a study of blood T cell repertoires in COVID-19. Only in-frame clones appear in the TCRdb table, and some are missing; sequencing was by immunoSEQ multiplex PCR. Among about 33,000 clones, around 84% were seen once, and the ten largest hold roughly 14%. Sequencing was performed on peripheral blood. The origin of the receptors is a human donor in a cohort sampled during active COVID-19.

The CDR3 loop is CASSSGRSGTTSYEQYF. Here the CDR3 DNA reads TGTGCCAGCAGCTCAGGTCGTTCCGGGACAACCTCCTACGAGCAGTACTTC. This chain links TRBV7-9 with TRBJ2-7, with a weak D call TRBD1 (6 bases). In germline, CDR1 is SEHNR, CDR2 FQNEAQ (reference sequence). The V and J ends lost 4 bases and 0 bases respectively, with 19 bases between them. The CDR3 is 17 residues long.

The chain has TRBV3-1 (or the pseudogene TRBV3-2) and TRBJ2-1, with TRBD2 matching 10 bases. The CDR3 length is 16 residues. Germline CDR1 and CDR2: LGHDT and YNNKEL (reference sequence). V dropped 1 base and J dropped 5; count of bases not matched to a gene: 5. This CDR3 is CASSQASGGFHNEQFF. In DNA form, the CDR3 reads TGTGCCAGCAGCCAAGCTAGCGGGGGTTTCCACAATGAGCAGTTCTTC.

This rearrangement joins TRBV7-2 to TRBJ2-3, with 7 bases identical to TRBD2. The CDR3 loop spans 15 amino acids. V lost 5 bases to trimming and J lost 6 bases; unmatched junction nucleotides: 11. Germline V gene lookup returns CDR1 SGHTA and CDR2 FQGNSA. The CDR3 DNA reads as TGTGCCAGCAGCCGGAGCGGGACCTTGACGGATACGCAGTATTTT. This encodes CASSRSGTLTDTQYF. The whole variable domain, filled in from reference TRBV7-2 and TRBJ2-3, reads GAGVSQSPSNKVTEKGKDVELRCDPISGHTALYWYRQSLGQGLEFLIYFQGNSAPDKSGLPSDRFSAERTGGSVSTLTIQRTQQEDSAVYLCASSRSGTLTDTQYFGPGTRLTVL.

The CDR3 is CASSELGGGAWNEQFF. Here the CDR3 DNA reads TGTGCCAGCAGTGAATTAGGCGGGGGGGCGTGGAATGAGCAGTTCTTC. The J gene is TRBJ2-1, the V gene TRBV6-1; 9 bases map to TRBD2. CDR3 length equals 16 residues. Germline assignment: CDR1 MNHNS and CDR2 SASEGT. With 2 bases clipped from V and 7 bases from J, the junction kept 9 bases outside the gene matches.

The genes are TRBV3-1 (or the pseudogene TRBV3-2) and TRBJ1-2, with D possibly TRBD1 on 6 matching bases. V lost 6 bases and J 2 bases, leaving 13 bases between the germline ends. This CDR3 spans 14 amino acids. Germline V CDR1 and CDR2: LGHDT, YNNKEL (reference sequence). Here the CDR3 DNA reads TGTGCCAGCAGACTTAAGGGGACAAACTATGGCTACACCTTC. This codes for CASRLKGTNYGYTF.

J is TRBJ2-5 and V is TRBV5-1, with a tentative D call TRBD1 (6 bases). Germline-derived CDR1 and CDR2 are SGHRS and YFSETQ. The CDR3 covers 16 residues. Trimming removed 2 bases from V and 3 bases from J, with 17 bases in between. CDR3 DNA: TGCGCCAGCAGCTTCAACAGGGTAGGCGAGAAAGAGACCCAGTACTTC. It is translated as CASSFNRVGEKETQYF.

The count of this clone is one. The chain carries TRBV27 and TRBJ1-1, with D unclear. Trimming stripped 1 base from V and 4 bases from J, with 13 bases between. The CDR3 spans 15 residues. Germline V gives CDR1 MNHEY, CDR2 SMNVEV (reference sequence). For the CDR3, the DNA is TGTGCCAGCAGTTTATATTTCCGTTCTTCCACTGAAGCTTTCTTT. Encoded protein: CASSLYFRSSTEAFF.

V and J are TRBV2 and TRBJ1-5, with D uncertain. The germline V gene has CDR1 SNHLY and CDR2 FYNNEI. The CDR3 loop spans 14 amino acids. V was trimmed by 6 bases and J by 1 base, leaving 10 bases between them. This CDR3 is CASRGGGSNQPQHF. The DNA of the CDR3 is TGTGCCAGCAGGGGAGGCGGGAGCAATCAGCCCCAGCATTTT.

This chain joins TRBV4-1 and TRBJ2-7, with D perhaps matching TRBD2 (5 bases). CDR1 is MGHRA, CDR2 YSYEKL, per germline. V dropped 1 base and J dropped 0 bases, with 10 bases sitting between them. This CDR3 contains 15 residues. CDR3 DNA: TGCGCCAGCAGCCAAGGACTAAGTTTCTCCTACGAGCAGTACTTC. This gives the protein CASSQGLSFSYEQYF.

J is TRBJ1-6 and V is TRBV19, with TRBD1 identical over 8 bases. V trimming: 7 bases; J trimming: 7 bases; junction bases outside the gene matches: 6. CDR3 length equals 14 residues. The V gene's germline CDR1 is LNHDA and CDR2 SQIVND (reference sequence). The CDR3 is CASNSQGGNSPLHF. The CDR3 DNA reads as TGTGCCAGTAACTCACAGGGGGGAAATTCACCCCTCCACTTT.